These 24 T cell receptor beta chains share one sample of origin, sequenced in a study of T cells in women clearing cervical HPV infection. Measured with immunoSEQ multiplex PCR; TCRdb has only the in-frame clones, and not every one. The sample includes some 20,000 clones. Sequencing used blood buffy coat. All receptors derive from a woman between 18 and 70 years old with a cervical HPV16 infection that either progressed to CIN3+ or cleared (not recorded which).

Note on this clone: Coverage ceases 3 residues before the CDR3 finishes, and the germline J gene fills in the end. The rearrangement links TRBV5-1 to TRBJ1-4, with D possibly being TRBD1 (5 bases). CDR3 length equals 13 residues. Germline assignment: CDR1 SGHRS and CDR2 YFSETQ. The sequenced part of the CDR3 DNA is TGCGCCAGCTCAGCAGGAGGGGATTCACCA. This encodes CASSAGGDSP. The full CDR3 protein is CASSAGGDSPLFF.

About this clone: The read comes to an end 3 residues before the CDR3 does, leaving the germline J gene to fill in the end. The V and J genes are TRBV20-1 and TRBJ2-7, with 7 bases matching TRBD1. The CDR3 is 13 residues long. CDR1 DFQATT and CDR2 SNEGSKA come from the germline V gene (reference sequence). V lost 5 bases and J lost 3; bases outside the gene matches: 7. The sequenced part of the CDR3 DNA is TGCAGTGCTTCCGGGACAGCAATCTACGAG. The encoded protein is CSASGTAIYE. The whole CDR3 protein is CSASGTAIYEQYF.

CDR3 in amino acids: CSVDIVSNEQFF. CDR3 DNA, as far as it was read: TGCAGCGTTGATATCGTCTCGAATGAG. The rearrangement uses TRBV29-1 and TRBJ2-1, with D unclear. The read gets to within 3 residues of the CDR3 end, and the germline J gene fills in the rest. The CDR3 extends over 12 amino acids. Trimming shortened V by 3 bases and J by 7 bases, and 10 bases separated the two germline ends. Germline CDR1 SQVTM, CDR2 ANQGSEA.

About this clone itself: The CDR3 is cut off 3 residues early in the read; its end comes from the germline J gene. V is TRBV5-1 and J is TRBJ1-2; D may be TRBD1 (6 bases). CDR1 and CDR2 from the germline V gene are SGHRS and YFSETQ. CDR3 length: 16 amino acids. CDR3 protein: CASSSGHPDGTDTYTF. Incomplete CDR3 DNA: TGCGCCAGCAGCTCGGGACATCCAGACGGAACAGATACG.

Remarks on this clone: The CDR3 is cut off 3 residues early in the read; its end comes from the germline J gene. J is TRBJ2-1 and V is TRBV7-2; 8 bases line up with TRBD2. V lost 0 bases to trimming and J lost 7 bases; unmatched junction nucleotides: 2. CDR3 length equals 14 residues. Germline V gene data show CDR1 as SGHTA and CDR2 as FQGNSA. The chain's CDR3 is CASSLAPSGNEQFF. Partial CDR3 DNA: TGTGCCAGCAGCTTAGCGCCTAGCGGGAATGAG.

In regard to this clone: The read gets to within 3 residues of the CDR3 end, and the germline J gene fills in the rest. The rearrangement uses TRBV7-8 and TRBJ1-5; 8 nucleotides match TRBD1. The CDR3 runs 18 residues. Germline CDR1 SGHVS, CDR2 FQNEAQ. After removal of 5 bases from V and 0 bases from J, the junction contained 12 bases not matched to a gene. The CDR3 here is CASSPLTTGGYSNQPQHF. The CDR3 DNA, read in part, is TGTGCCAGCAGCCCGCTAACCACAGGGGGGTATAGCAATCAGCCC.

With regard to this clone: The read ends 3 residues before the CDR3 terminus; that terminus is restored from the germline J gene. The genes are TRBV30 and TRBJ1-2; TRBD1 is a possible D gene (5 bases). The length of the CDR3 is 11 residues. Germline V gene sequence: CDR1 GTSNPN, CDR2 SVGIG (reference sequence). The sequenced CDR3 bases are TGTGCCCTAAATAAGGGGTACGGC. Translated: CALNKGYG. The entire CDR3 reads CALNKGYGYTF. Drawing the rest from reference TRBV30 and TRBJ1-2, the complete variable domain is SQTIHQWPATLVQPVGSPLSLECTVEGTSNPNLYWYRQAAGRGLQLLFYSVGIGQISSEVPQNLSASRPQDRQFILSSKKLLLSDSGFYLCALNKGYGYTFGSGTRLTVV.

A note on this clone: The CDR3 end falls 3 residues outside the read, so it is completed with the germline J gene. The chain employs TRBV4-1 and TRBJ2-3; 8 bases align to TRBD2. The J segment lost 1 base and the V segment lost 3 bases, leaving 9 bases of the junction unmatched. The CDR3 sequence is 17 residues long. Germline CDR1 MGHRA, CDR2 YSYEKL. The sequenced CDR3 bases are TGCGCCAGCAGCCAGGAATCAGGACTAGCAGGCACAGATACG. Its translation is CASSQESGLAGTDT. The whole CDR3 reads CASSQESGLAGTDTQYF.

Comment on this clone: The read finishes 3 residues shy of the CDR3 end, and the germline J gene is used to complete it. V usage is TRBV18 and J usage is TRBJ1-2; D possibly corresponds to TRBD1 (6 bases). From germline, CDR1 is KGHSH and CDR2 LQKENI. This CDR3 contains 17 residues. Here the CDR3 reads CASSPDTGHSVTDTYTF. The CDR3 bases that were read are TGTGCCAGCTCACCAGACACAGGGCATTCGGTCACAGATACC.

Remarks on this clone: Read coverage stops 3 residues before the CDR3 terminus; the germline J gene supplies the remainder. The gene calls are TRBV20-1 and TRBJ2-3, with TRBD2 matching over 10 bases. The CDR3 runs 16 residues. The germline CDR1 and CDR2 sequences are DFQATT and SNEGSKA (reference sequence). V was clipped by 1 base and J by 3 bases; unmatched bases: 7. Incomplete CDR3 DNA: TGCAGTGCTAGAGGGAGCGGGGGGGATCTGACAGATACG. It encodes CSARGSGGDLTDT. The entire CDR3 protein reads CSARGSGGDLTDTQYF.

Turning to this clone: Sequencing ends 3 residues short of the CDR3 end; the germline J gene provides the rest. This chain links TRBV20-1 with TRBJ2-1; D is perhaps TRBD1 (6 bases). This CDR3 has 15 residues. Germline V CDR1 and CDR2: DFQATT, SNEGSKA (reference sequence). V lost 7 bases and J lost 0, with 16 bases in between. The CDR3 reads CSVNHGQNSYNEQFF. CDR3 DNA, as far as it was read: TGCAGTGTCAACCACGGACAGAACTCCTACAATGAG.

Turning to this clone: The read ends 3 residues shy of where the CDR3 ends; the end is completed using the germline J gene. The chain employs TRBV7-3 and TRBJ2-1, with 9 bases matching TRBD2. The CDR3 runs to 15 residues. CDR1 SGHTA and CDR2 FQGTGA come from the germline V gene. Germline trimming cut 4 bases from V and 6 bases from J; bases unmatched to any gene: 7. CDR3 DNA (partial): TGTGCCAGCAGCTGGGTGCGGGGGGGATTCAATGAG. Amino acid sequence: CASSWVRGGFNE. The whole CDR3 region reads CASSWVRGGFNEQFF.

With regard to this clone: The read ends 3 residues early relative to the CDR3; the germline J gene fills the gap. The chain uses TRBV18 and TRBJ2-5; D gene uncertain. The germline V gene has CDR1 KGHSH and CDR2 LQKENI. The length of the CDR3 is 15 residues. Trimming removed 6 bases at V and 2 bases at J, with 16 bases between. The CDR3 sequence: CASSPPQHVQETQYF. The sequenced CDR3 bases are TGTGCCAGCTCCCCGCCACAGCACGTGCAAGAGACC.

In the case of this clone: The junction departs from the called germline gene at one end, perhaps through a read error. CDR3 DNA, as far as it was read: TGCGCCAGCAGCCAAGATAGGGGCGGGGCCTATATCTCCTACGAG. Translated: CASSQDRGGAYISYE. The complete CDR3 protein is CASSQDRGGAYISYEQYF. The chain joins TRBV4-2 to TRBJ2-7; a weak D match, TRBD2 (6 bases). Read sequence stops 3 residues before the CDR3 end, and the germline J gene provides the missing end. The germline V gene encodes CDR1 LGHNA and CDR2 YNFKEQ. This CDR3 spans 18 amino acids.

A note on this clone: With the read ending 3 residues before the CDR3 end, the germline J gene is used to fill in that end. The chain joins TRBV28 to TRBJ1-2, with 7 bases that match TRBD1. Germline CDR1 MDHEN, CDR2 SYDVKM. Unmatched junction bases numbered 1, after V lost 3 bases and J lost 6 bases. The CDR3 extends over 12 amino acids. This CDR3 is CASSLTGHGYTF. The part of the CDR3 DNA that was read is TGTGCCAGCAGTTTGACAGGGCATGGC.

With regard to this clone: The missing CDR3 end, 3 residues past where the read stops, is filled in from the germline J gene. The chain uses TRBV20-1 and TRBJ1-1; D is possibly TRBD1 (6 bases). CDR1 and CDR2 from the germline V gene are DFQATT and SNEGSKA (reference sequence). V was pared by 7 bases and J by 1 base, with 7 bases between. The CDR3 spans 11 residues. CDR3 residues: CSVQGNTEAFF. Incomplete CDR3 DNA: TGCAGTGTACAGGGGAACACTGAA.

With regard to this clone: The CDR3 extends 3 residues past the end of the read, so its final part is completed from the germline J gene. The chain recombines TRBV20-1 with TRBJ2-2, with 15 positions matching TRBD2. Germline values: CDR1 DFQATT, CDR2 SNEGSKA (reference sequence). This CDR3 comprises 19 residues. V gave up 0 bases and J gave up 4 bases; unmatched junction bases: 9. The CDR3 DNA, read in part, is TGCAGTGCTAGAGATCTTGGAGGACTAGCGGGGGGGACCACCGGGGAG. It encodes CSARDLGGLAGGTTGE. Given in full, the CDR3 is CSARDLGGLAGGTTGELFF.

Concerning this clone itself: The missing CDR3 end, 3 residues past where the read stops, is filled in from the germline J gene. V usage is TRBV6-2 or TRBV6-3 and J usage is TRBJ2-3, with D maybe TRBD2 (6 bases). V was cut by 2 bases and J by 3 bases, with 12 bases left in between. The germline V gene encodes CDR1 MNHEY and CDR2 SVGEGT. The CDR3 is made up of 15 amino acids. The DNA read from the CDR3 is TGTGCCAGCAGTTACCACGGGGGTGGAACAGATACG. The encoded protein is CASSYHGGGTDT. The entire CDR3 protein is CASSYHGGGTDTQYF.

Worth noting for this clone: The DNA ends 3 residues before the CDR3 does, and the rest of the CDR3 is filled in from the germline J gene. This chain links TRBV28 with TRBJ2-3, with 13 bases fitting TRBD2. This CDR3 region has 17 residues. Germline CDR1 MDHEN, CDR2 SYDVKM. V lost 5 bases and J lost 6; bases outside the gene matches: 11. CDR3 bases read: TGTGCCAGCAGTCTCCACACAACGACTAGCGGGGGGGATACG. Protein product: CASSLHTTTSGGDT. The CDR3 in full is CASSLHTTTSGGDTQYF. Complete variable domain (other parts from reference TRBV28 and TRBJ2-3): DVKVTQSSRYLVKRTGEKVFLECVQDMDHENMFWYRQDPGLGLRLIYFSYDVKMKEKGDIPEGYSVSREKKERFSLILESASTNQTSMYLCASSLHTTTSGGDTQYFGPGTRLTVL.

As regards this clone: A junction boundary mismatches the germline segment, possibly from a read error. The read ends 3 residues before the CDR3 terminus; that terminus is restored from the germline J gene. The gene calls are TRBV4-2 and TRBJ2-3; 7 bases fit TRBD1. Looked up from germline, CDR1 is LGHNA and CDR2 is YNFKEQ. The CDR3 contains 16 residues. CDR3 DNA (partial): TGCGCCAGCAGCCAAGATCTGAGGGGGCGAGTCGGTACG. This sequence encodes CASSQDLRGRVGT. The entire CDR3 is CASSQDLRGRVGTQYF.

The part of the CDR3 DNA that was read is TGTGCCAGCAGGAAGGTCGCAGAGACC. Its translation is CASRKVAET. The CDR3 in full is CASRKVAETQYF. V usage is TRBV2 and J usage is TRBJ2-5, with D unclear. The sequence runs out 3 residues before the end of the CDR3; the remainder is reconstructed from the germline J gene. CDR1 SNHLY and CDR2 FYNNEI come from the germline V gene. This CDR3 has 12 residues. The germline V and J ends were trimmed by 6 bases and 4 bases, with 9 bases remaining between them.

As regards this clone: The DNA ends 3 residues before the CDR3 does, and the rest of the CDR3 is filled in from the germline J gene. V usage is TRBV30 and J usage is TRBJ2-4; D possibly corresponds to TRBD1 (6 bases). CDR1 and CDR2 (germline): GTSNPN, SVGIG (reference sequence). The CDR3 sequence is 14 residues long. The CDR3 protein is CAWSVQGRGTGQYF. The DNA read from the CDR3 is TGTGCCTGGAGTGTACAGGGCAGGGGTACCGGT.

About this clone itself: The read terminates 3 residues before the CDR3 end, so the remaining end is supplied by the germline J gene. V usage is TRBV6-1 and J usage is TRBJ2-5; 10 bases fit TRBD1. CDR3 length equals 16 residues. V trimming: 3 bases; J trimming: 0 bases; junction bases outside the gene matches: 4. CDR1 and CDR2 from the germline V gene are MNHNS and SASEGT. The CDR3 bases that were read are TGTGCCAGCAGTGATACCGGGACAGGGGACCAAGAGACC. It translates to CASSDTGTGDQET. Given in full, the CDR3 is CASSDTGTGDQETQYF.

About this clone itself: Coverage ceases 3 residues before the CDR3 finishes, and the germline J gene fills in the end. The chain combines TRBV7-9 with TRBJ1-2; TRBD1 is a possible D gene (5 bases). This CDR3 region has 14 residues. From germline, CDR1 is SEHNR and CDR2 FQNEAQ (reference sequence). The CDR3 sequence: CASSLGDSTDTYTF. CDR3 DNA, as far as it was read: TGTGCCAGCAGCTTGGGGGACTCCACAGATACC.